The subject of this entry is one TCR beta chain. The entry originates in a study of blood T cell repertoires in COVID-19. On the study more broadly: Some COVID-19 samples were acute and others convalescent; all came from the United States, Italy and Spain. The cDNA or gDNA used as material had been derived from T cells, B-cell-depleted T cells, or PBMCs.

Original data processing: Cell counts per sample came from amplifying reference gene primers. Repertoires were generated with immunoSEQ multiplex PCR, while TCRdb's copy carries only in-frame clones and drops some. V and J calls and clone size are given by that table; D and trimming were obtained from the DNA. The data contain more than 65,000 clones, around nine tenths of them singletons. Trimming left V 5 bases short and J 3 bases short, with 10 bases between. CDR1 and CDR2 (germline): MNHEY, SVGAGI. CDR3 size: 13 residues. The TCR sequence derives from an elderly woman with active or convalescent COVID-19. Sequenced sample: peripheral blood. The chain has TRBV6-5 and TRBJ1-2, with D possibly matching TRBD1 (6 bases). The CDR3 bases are TGTGCCAGCAGTCCGACAGGAGACTATGGCTACACCTTC. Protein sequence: CASSPTGDYGYTF.